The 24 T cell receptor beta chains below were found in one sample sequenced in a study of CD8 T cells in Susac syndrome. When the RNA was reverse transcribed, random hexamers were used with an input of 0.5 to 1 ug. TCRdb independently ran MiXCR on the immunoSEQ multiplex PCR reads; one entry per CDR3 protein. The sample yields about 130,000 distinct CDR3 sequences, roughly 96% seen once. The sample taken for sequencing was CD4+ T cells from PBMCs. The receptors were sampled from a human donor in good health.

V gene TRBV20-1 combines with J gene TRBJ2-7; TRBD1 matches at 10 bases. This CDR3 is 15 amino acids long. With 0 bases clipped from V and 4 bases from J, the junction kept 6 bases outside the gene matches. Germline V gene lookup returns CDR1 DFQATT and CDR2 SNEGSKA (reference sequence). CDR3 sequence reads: CSARDQGQGTYEQYF. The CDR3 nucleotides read TGCAGTGCTAGAGATCAGGGACAGGGGACTTACGAGCAGTACTTC.

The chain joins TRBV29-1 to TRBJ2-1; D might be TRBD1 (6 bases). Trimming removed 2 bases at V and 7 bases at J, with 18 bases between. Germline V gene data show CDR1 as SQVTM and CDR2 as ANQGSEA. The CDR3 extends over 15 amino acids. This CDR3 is CSVERLQGTGNEQFF. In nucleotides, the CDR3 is TGCAGCGTTGAACGGCTACAGGGTACGGGGAATGAGCAGTTCTTC.

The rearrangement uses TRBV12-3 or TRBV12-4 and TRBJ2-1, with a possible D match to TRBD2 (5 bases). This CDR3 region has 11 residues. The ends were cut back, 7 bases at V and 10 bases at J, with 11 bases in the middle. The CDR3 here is CASTMGSEQFF. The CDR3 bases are TGTGCCAGCACCATGGGGAGCGAGCAGTTCTTC.

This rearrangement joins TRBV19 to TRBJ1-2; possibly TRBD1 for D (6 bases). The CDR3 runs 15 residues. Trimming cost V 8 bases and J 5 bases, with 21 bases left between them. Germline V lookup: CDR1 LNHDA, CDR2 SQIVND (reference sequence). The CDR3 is CASGQRTQGRYGYTF. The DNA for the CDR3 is TGTGCCAGTGGCCAAAGGACGCAGGGGAGGTATGGCTACACCTTC.

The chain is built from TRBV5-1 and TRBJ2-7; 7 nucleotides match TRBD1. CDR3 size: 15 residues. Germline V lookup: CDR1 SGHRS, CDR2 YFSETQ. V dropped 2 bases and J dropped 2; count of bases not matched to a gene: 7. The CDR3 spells CASSFSTGATYEQYF. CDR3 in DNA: TGCGCCAGCAGCTTTTCAACAGGGGCCACCTACGAGCAGTACTTC.

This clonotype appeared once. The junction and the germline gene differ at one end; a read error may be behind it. CDR3 loop: CAGSMGQTHEAFF. Here the CDR3 DNA reads TGTGCCGGCAGCATGGGACAGACCCATGAAGCTTTCTTT. The V call is TRBV7-9, the J call TRBJ1-1; TRBD1 matches 7 bases. Germline lookup yields CDR1 SEHNR and CDR2 FQNEAQ (reference sequence). The CDR3 runs to 13 residues.

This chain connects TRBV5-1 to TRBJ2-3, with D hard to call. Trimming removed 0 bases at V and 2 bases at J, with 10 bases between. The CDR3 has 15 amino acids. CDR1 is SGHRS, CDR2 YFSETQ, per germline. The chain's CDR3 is CASSLARENTDTQYF. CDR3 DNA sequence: TGCGCCAGCAGCTTGGCACGCGAAAACACAGATACGCAGTATTTT.

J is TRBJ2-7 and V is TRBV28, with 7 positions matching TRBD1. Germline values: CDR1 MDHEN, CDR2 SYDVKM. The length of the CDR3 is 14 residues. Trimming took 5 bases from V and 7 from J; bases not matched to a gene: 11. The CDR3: CASSINQGVGEQYF. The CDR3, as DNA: TGTGCCAGCAGTATTAACCAGGGGGTAGGTGAGCAGTACTTC.

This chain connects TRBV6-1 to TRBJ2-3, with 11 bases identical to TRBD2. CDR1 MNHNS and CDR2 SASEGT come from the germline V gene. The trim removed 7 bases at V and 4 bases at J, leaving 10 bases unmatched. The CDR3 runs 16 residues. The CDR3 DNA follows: TGTGCCAGCACCTCCTTACTAGCGGGAGCTGCAGATACGCAGTATTTT. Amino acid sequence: CASTSLLAGAADTQYF.

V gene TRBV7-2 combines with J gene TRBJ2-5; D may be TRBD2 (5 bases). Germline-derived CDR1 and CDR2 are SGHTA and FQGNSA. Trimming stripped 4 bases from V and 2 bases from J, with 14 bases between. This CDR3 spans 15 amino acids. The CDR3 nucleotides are TGTGCCAGCAGCTCGGACTCCACCCAACAAGAGACCCAGTACTTC. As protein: CASSSDSTQQETQYF. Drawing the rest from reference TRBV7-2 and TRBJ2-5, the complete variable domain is GAGVSQSPSNKVTEKGKDVELRCDPISGHTALYWYRQSLGQGLEFLIYFQGNSAPDKSGLPSDRFSAERTGGSVSTLTIQRTQQEDSAVYLCASSSDSTQQETQYFGPGTRLLVL.

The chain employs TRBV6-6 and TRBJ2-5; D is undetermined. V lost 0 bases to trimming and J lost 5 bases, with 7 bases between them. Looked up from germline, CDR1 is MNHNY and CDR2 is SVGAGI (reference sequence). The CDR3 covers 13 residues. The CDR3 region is CASSYSNRETQYF. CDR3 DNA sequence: TGTGCCAGCAGTTACTCGAATAGGGAGACCCAGTACTTC.

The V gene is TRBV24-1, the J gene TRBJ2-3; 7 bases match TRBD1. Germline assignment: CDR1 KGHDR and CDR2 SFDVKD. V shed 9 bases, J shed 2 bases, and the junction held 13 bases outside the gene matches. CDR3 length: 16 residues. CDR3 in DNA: TGTGCCACCGGGGGCCCGGGACAGCGAAACACAGATACGCAGTATTTT. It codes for CATGGPGQRNTDTQYF.

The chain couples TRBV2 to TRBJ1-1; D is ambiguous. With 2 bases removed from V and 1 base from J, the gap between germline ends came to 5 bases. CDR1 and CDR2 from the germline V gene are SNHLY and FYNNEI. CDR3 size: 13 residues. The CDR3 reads CASSETENTEAFF. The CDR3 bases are TGTGCCAGCAGTGAAACGGAGAACACTGAAGCTTTCTTT.

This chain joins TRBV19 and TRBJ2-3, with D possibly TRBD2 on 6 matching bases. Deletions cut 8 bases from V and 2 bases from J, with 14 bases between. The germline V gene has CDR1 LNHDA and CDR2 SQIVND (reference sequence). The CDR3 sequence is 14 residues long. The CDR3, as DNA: TGTGCCAGTTCCCAGCGGGCGAACACAGATACGCAGTATTTT. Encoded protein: CASSQRANTDTQYF.

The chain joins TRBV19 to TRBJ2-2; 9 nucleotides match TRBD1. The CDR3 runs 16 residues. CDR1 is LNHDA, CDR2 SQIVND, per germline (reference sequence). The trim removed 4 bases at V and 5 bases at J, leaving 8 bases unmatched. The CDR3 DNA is TGTGCCAGTAGTACGGAGGGACAGGGTGGGACCGGGGAGCTGTTTTTT. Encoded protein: CASSTEGQGGTGELFF.

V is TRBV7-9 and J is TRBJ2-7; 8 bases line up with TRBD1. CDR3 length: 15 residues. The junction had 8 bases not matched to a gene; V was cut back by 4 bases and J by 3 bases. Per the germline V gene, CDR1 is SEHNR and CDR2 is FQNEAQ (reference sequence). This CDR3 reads CASSSPDRVDYEQYF. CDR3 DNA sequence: TGTGCCAGCAGCTCCCCGGACAGGGTCGACTACGAGCAGTACTTC. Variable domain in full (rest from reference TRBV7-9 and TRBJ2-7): DTGVSQNPRHKITKRGQNVTFRCDPISEHNRLYWYRQTLGQGPEFLTYFQNEAQLEKSRLLSDRFSAERPKGSFSTLEIQRTEQGDSAMYLCASSSPDRVDYEQYFGPGTRLTVT.

This CDR3 reads CSVSFTIKQFF. In nucleotides, the CDR3 is TGCAGCGTCTCATTCACGATCAAGCAGTTCTTC. J is TRBJ2-1 and V is TRBV29-1, with D uncertain. Germline V gene sequence: CDR1 SQVTM, CDR2 ANQGSEA. CDR3 size: 11 residues. Between the trimmed V and J ends, which lost 6 bases and 11 bases, there was a span of 14 bases.

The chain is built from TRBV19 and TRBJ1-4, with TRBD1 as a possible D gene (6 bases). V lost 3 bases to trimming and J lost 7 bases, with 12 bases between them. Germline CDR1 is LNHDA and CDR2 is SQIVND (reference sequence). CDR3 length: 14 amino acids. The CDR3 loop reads CASSMGTGSEKLFF. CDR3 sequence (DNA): TGTGCCAGTAGTATGGGAACAGGGAGTGAAAAACTGTTTTTT.

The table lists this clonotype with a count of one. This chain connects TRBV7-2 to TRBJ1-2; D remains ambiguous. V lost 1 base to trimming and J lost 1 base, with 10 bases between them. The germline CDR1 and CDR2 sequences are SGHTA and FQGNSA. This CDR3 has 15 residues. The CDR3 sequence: CASSLGTVINYGYTF. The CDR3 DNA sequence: TGTGCCAGCAGCTTAGGGACGGTTATTAACTATGGCTACACCTTC.

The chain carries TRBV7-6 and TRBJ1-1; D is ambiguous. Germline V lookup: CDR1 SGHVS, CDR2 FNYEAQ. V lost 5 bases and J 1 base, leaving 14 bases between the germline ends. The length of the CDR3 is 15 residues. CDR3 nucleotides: TGTGCCAGCAGCCCCCCTGTTCCTCGGAACACTGAAGCTTTCTTT. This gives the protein CASSPPVPRNTEAFF.

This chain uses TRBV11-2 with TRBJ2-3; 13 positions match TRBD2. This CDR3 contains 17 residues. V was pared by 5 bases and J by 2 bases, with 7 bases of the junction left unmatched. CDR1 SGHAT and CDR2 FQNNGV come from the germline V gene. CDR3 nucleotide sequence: TGTGCCAGCAGCGCTGGACTAGCGGGAGTTCTCACAGATACGCAGTATTTT. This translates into CASSAGLAGVLTDTQYF.

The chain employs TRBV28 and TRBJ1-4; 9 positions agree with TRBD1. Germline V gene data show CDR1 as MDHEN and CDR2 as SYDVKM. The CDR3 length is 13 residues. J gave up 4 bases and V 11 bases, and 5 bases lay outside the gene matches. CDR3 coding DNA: TGTGCCGGACAGGGGCCTGATAATGAAAAACTGTTTTTT. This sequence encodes CAGQGPDNEKLFF.

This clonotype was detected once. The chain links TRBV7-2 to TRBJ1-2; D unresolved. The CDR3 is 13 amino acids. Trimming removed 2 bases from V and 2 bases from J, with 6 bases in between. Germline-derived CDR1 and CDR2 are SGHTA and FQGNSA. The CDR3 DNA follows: TGTGCCAGCAGCTTATTATCGAACTATGGCTACACCTTC. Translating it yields CASSLLSNYGYTF.

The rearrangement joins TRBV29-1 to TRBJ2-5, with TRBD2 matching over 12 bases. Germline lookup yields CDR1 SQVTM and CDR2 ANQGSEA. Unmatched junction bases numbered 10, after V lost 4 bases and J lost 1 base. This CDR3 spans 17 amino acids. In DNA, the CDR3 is TGCAGCGTTGTATTGCTAGCGGGAGGGCCTGGCCAAGAGACCCAGTACTTC. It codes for CSVVLLAGGPGQETQYF.